The source of this T cell receptor beta chain is a study of OX40 agonist ivuxolimab in advanced cancers. With respect to the entire study: Ivuxolimab, which targeted the costimulatory receptor OX40 (CD134), was an agonistic, fully human IgG2 monoclonal antibody. Patients were allowed to have had prior anti-PD-1, anti-PD-L1 or anti-CTLA-4 therapy, and less than 45% of the dose-escalation patients had previously received checkpoint inhibitors. Partial responses were achieved by three dose-escalation patients, of whom one had hepatocellular carcinoma and two had cutaneous melanoma. Intravenous ivuxolimab was administered to patients every 2 weeks at six dose levels: 0.01, 0.1, 0.3, 1.5, 3 and 10 mg/kg. In the dose-escalation cohort, around four fifths of patients were male, and the mean age was 60 years with a range of roughly 20 to 85. Among the 50 to 55 dose-escalation patients, about 20 had hepatocellular carcinoma, 15 or so melanoma, 9 renal cell carcinoma and 9 head and neck cancer. Peripheral TCRbeta sequencing was intended to test whether TCR sequence diversity was altered and clonal T-cell expansion was caused by ivuxolimab. The paper reports the monotherapy dose-escalation portion (N of about 50 patients) of the phase I ivuxolimab trial. General conclusions and limits of the study: On average, CD8+ T cells showed more expanded clones than CD4+ T cells after ivuxolimab. Low levels of normalized T-cell clonal expansion were also shown by some nonresponding patients. Partial responders in the 0.1-3.0 mg/kg groups had among the lowest normalized peripheral clonal expansion, especially among CD8+ T cells. At doses of 0.1 to 3.0 mg/kg, clonal expansion of both CD4+ and CD8+ blood T cells was observed from baseline to week 6. Which antigens the clonally expanded peripheral T cells were specific for was not determined.

The germline V gene specifies WSHSY as CDR1 and SAAADI as CDR2. There are 23 amino acids in the CDR3, from cysteine to phenylalanine inclusive. The read is trimmed to its CDR3 DNA, 69 bases read in frame from base 1. V drops 0 bases and J drops 2 bases, leaving 34 bases in between. For sequencing of the TCRbeta CDR3 region, genomic DNA was extracted from the sorted cells. TCRbeta CDR3 regions were sequenced using the immunoSEQ Assay. Here the immuneACCESS table is served through TCRdb, limited to in-frame sequences with V and J called. Missing clones are a known gap in these copies; in checked studies unresolved V genes cover under half, and the rest lacks a known reason. A total of about 19,000 clones appear in this sample, approximately 90% of them only once. The ten largest account for about an eighth of the sample. Note on this clone: This receptor's antigen is unknown. One base away there is no much larger clone; base qualities are not given.

The trial excluded patients who had a history of autoimmune disease or who were on systemic immunosuppression. In every dose cohort, peripheral blood was drawn for TCR sequencing at baseline, cycle 4 day 1, and cycle 7 day 1. The samples were taken from a phase I, first-in-human, multicenter, open-label dose-escalation trial of ivuxolimab. The trial enrolled adults with locally advanced or metastatic head and neck squamous cell, hepatocellular, melanoma or renal cell carcinoma. Before TCR sequencing, CD4+ T cells and CD8+ T cells were sorted from peripheral blood as separate populations. This clonotype was sampled from an adult with an advanced solid tumor such as melanoma, head and neck, liver or kidney cancer. The chain was built from TRBV10-2 and TRBJ2-5; a tentative D match to TRBD1 spans 5 bases. The source material was CD4+ or CD8+ T cells sorted from blood, sampled in a trial of the OX40 agonist ivuxolimab. The CDR3 in this case is CASSESITRTPPILGGEQETQYF. The nucleotide sequence is given as TGCGCCAGCAGTGAGTCGATCACACGGACACCCCCCATCCTAGGCGGAGAACAAGAGACCCAGTACTTC.